This T cell receptor beta chain derives from a study of T cells in women clearing cervical HPV infection. The overall study: Controls' single incident HPV16 infection cleared within 12 months without precancer. Case blood drawn at lesion detection; control blood after infection cleared. Case blood was drawn a median around 140 days after lesion detection.

On this clone: Antigen specificity is unknown. Read sequence stops 3 residues before the CDR3 end, and the germline J gene provides the missing end.

V lost 5 bases, J lost 5 bases, and 2 bases stayed unmatched. Looked up from germline, CDR1 is DFQATT and CDR2 is SNEGSKA (reference sequence). This CDR3 is built from 12 residues. Method: immunoSEQ multiplex PCR; TCRdb's copy keeps in-frame clones and lacks some. The sample has tens of thousands of clones. Regarding the study as a whole: It is unknown whether associations predate infection; no effector/memory or HPV-specific sorting.

The V call is TRBV20-1, the J call TRBJ1-1; 10 bases align to TRBD1. The specimen was blood buffy coat. This clonotype originated in a woman between 18 and 69 years old with a cervical HPV16 infection that either progressed to CIN3+ or cleared (not recorded which). The CDR3 DNA, read in part, is TGCAGTGCTCCGGGACAGGGGACTGAA. Its protein is CSAPGQGTE. The whole CDR3 is CSAPGQGTEAFF.